Listed below are T cell receptor beta chains from one sample, sequenced in a study of T-cell reconstitution after alpha-beta-depleted transplantation in children. TCRdb passed the PCR reads through MiXCR, listing each CDR3 protein once. The profile covers about 980,000 distinct CDR3 sequences, with around 30% appearing a single time and about 28% taken by the ten largest. Sequences were derived from PBMCs, mostly from graft donor cells, sampled 360 days after TCRalphabeta/CD19-depleted stem cell transplant. These TCRs come from a boy in the first two years of life who had a stem cell transplant for SCID, so the T cells may come from the graft donor. The CDR3 runs from the conserved cysteine through the conserved F or W. The order of the fields is J gene, D gene, V gene, CDR3 length, clone size, CDR3 DNA, CDR3 protein. A D gene is named only where the DNA matches it firmly. Expanded clones are given a class, and other clones once, few, many or no size at all.

>TRBJ2-3|TRBD1|TRBV12-3/TRBV12-4|14|.
TGTGCCAGCAGGAAGACAGGGATCACAGATACGCAGTATTTT
CASRKTGITDTQYF
>TRBJ2-3|.|TRBV4-1|17|.
TGCGCCAGCAGCCAAGATATTCCCGGGGCCCTTACCCTTACGCAGTATTTT
CASSQDIPGALTLTQYF
>TRBJ2-5|TRBD1|TRBV7-8|16|.
TGTGCCAGCAGCTACGCACAGGGGTTCCCTCCGGAGACCCAGTACTTC
CASSYAQGFPPETQYF
>TRBJ1-3|.|TRBV9|17|few
TGTGCCAGCAGCCGGATTGGGGACCGCCTCTCTGGAAACACCATATATTTT
CASSRIGDRLSGNTIYF
>TRBJ2-5|.|TRBV5-1|14|.
TGCGCCAGCAGGCCGGGCCCTCCCCAAGAGACCCAGTACTTC
CASRPGPPQETQYF
>TRBJ1-1|.|TRBV4-1|14|once
TGCGCCAGCAGCCAGTTACAGTCGAACACTGAAGCTTTCTTT
CASSQLQSNTEAFF
>TRBJ1-4|.|TRBV30|11|.
TGTGCCTGGAGTGTGGGAGGAAAACTGTTTTTT
CAWSVGGKLFF
>TRBJ2-7|.|TRBV3-1|16|.
TGTGCCAGCAGCCAAGAACAGGCTAGGGCCATCTACGAGCAGTACTTC
CASSQEQARAIYEQYF
>TRBJ1-1|TRBD1|TRBV12-3/TRBV12-4|14|.
TGTGCCAGCAGGAGGACAGGGATGAACACTGAAGCTTTCTTT
CASRRTGMNTEAFF
>TRBJ2-5|TRBD2|TRBV28|17|few
TGTGCCAGCAGTTCCTGGACTAGCGGGCAGATGCAACAGACCCAGTACTTC
CASSSWTSGQMQQTQYF
>TRBJ2-3|TRBD1|TRBV6-1|15|.
TGTGCCAGCGTCGCGAACAGGGGCATCACAGATACGCAGTATTTT
CASVANRGITDTQYF
>TRBJ2-1|.|TRBV3-1|15|few
TGTGCCAGCAGCCACCGCAGGGGTACCTACAATGAGCAGTTCTTC
CASSHRRGTYNEQFF
>TRBJ2-7|TRBD2|TRBV7-2|15|few
TGTGCCAGCAGCTACCGGGGGGTTTATTCCTACGAGCAGTACTTC
CASSYRGVYSYEQYF
>TRBJ2-2|.|TRBV6-1|17|.
TGTGCCAGCAGTAATCCCCCGACAGGGAGGCACACCGGGGAGCTGTTTTTT
CASSNPPTGRHTGELFF
>TRBJ2-3|TRBD2|TRBV4-2|17|few
TGTGCCAGCAGCCTAGATCTAGCGGGGCCGGGCACAGATACGCAGTATTTT
CASSLDLAGPGTDTQYF
>TRBJ2-5|.|TRBV7-2|12|.
TGTGCCAGCAGCTCGCCCAGGAAGACCCAGTACTTC
CASSSPRKTQYF
>TRBJ2-5|.|TRBV5-1|13|.
TGCGCCAGCAGCGTCTCTAAGGTGGAGACCCAGTACTTC
CASSVSKVETQYF
>TRBJ2-1|TRBD1|TRBV5-1|15|few
TGCGCCAGCACCAAGTCTCCGGGACAGTACAATGAGCAGTTCTTC
CASTKSPGQYNEQFF
>TRBJ1-1|.|TRBV7-9|13|few
TGTGCCAGCATCCACTTATGGAACACTGAAGCTTTCTTT
CASIHLWNTEAFF
>TRBJ1-4|.|TRBV4-2|17|.
TGTGCCAGCAGCCAACCCTCGAACAGGGCAACTAATGAAAAACTGTTTTTT
CASSQPSNRATNEKLFF
>TRBJ1-1|TRBD1|TRBV13|14|.
TGTGCCAGCGCTGCAGGGGGATTGAACACTGAAGCTTTCTTT
CASAAGGLNTEAFF
>TRBJ2-2|TRBD1|TRBV12-3/TRBV12-4|14|.
TGTGCCTTCGACCAGGGGGCAAAGACCGGGGAGCTGTTTTTT
CAFDQGAKTGELFF
>TRBJ1-1|.|TRBV2|14|many
TGTGCCAGCACCTTAGGGGCCGGGAACACTGAAGCTTTCTTT
CASTLGAGNTEAFF
>TRBJ2-1|.|TRBV5-1|16|few
TGCGCCAGCAGATTGTTACCCTGGGAGGCAGGCAATGAGCAGTTCTTC
CASRLLPWEAGNEQFF
>TRBJ1-1|.|TRBV28|15|.
TGTGCCAGCAGTTTATGGGGACTAGCGGGGACTGAAGCTTTCTTT
CASSLWGLAGTEAFF
>TRBJ1-1|TRBD1|TRBV5-1|15|.
TGCGCCAGCAGCCGTCACCAGGGGGCGAAAACTGAAGCTTTCTTT
CASSRHQGAKTEAFF
>TRBJ2-3|TRBD2|TRBV7-2|16|few
TGTGCCAGCAGCCCCCAGAGCGGGGGATTGTATTATACGCAGTATTTT
CASSPQSGGLYYTQYF
>TRBJ2-7|TRBD1|TRBV6-1|16|few
TGTGCCAGCAGCCCTAGAATAACAGGGGGCAAACACGAGCAGTACTTC
CASSPRITGGKHEQYF
>TRBJ2-1|TRBD2|TRBV12-3/TRBV12-4|15|.
TGTGCCAGCAGCAAGCTAGCGGGGGCTTACAATGAGCAGTTCTTC
CASSKLAGAYNEQFF